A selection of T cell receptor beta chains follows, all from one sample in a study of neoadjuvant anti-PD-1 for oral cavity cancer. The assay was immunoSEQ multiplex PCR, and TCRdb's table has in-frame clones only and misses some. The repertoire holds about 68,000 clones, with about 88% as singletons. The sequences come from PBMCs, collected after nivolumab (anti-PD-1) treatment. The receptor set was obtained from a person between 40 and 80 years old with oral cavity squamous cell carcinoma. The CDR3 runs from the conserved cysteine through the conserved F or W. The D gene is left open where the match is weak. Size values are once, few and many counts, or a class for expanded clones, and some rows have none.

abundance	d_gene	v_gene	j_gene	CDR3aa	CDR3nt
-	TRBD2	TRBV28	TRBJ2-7	CASSLLGTSQHEQYF	TGTGCCAGCAGTTTGCTCGGGACTAGCCAACACGAGCAGTACTTC
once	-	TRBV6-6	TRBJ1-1	CASSRQEGNTEAFF	TGTGCCAGCAGCCGACAGGAGGGGAACACTGAAGCTTTCTTT
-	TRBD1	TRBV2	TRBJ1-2	CASSTGTASNYGYTF	TGTGCCAGCAGCACAGGGACAGCATCTAACTATGGCTACACCTTC
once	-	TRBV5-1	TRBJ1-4	CASSLGQGMANEKLFF	TGCGCCAGCAGCTTGGGGCAGGGGATGGCTAATGAAAAACTGTTTTTT
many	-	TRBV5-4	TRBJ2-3	CASSLGPEVGLRTDTQYF	TGTGCCAGCAGCTTGGGACCTGAGGTGGGATTAAGGACAGATACGCAGTATTTT
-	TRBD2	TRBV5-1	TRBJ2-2	CASSPSGANTGELFF	TGCGCCAGCAGCCCTAGCGGAGCGAACACCGGGGAGCTGTTTTTT
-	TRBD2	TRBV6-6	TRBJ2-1	CASQIAGGIHEQFF	TGTGCCAGCCAAATAGCGGGAGGGATCCATGAGCAGTTCTTC
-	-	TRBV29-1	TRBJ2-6	CSGDRCGANVLTF	TGCAGCGGCGACAGGTGTGGGGCCAACGTCCTGACTTTC
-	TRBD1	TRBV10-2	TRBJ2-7	CASRDLDRGLDEQYF	TGCGCCAGCAGGGATTTGGACAGGGGGCTCGACGAGCAGTACTTC
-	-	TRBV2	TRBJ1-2	CASSDTTPLGYTF	TGTGCCAGCAGTGACACTACCCCCCTTGGCTACACCTTC